This note documents a single T cell receptor (beta chain) sequence. What it recognizes is unknown. Per germline, CDR1 LGHNA and CDR2 YSLEER. V was pared by 0 bases and J by 1 base, with 7 bases between. CDR3 length equals 15 residues. This record belongs to a study of OX40 agonist ivuxolimab in advanced cancers. Study outcomes and limitations: Antigens targeted by the expanded peripheral T cells were not determined. By week 6 at 0.1 to 3.0 mg/kg, blood CD4+ and CD8+ T cells had expanded clonally.

Sequencing used immunoSEQ multiplex PCR; TCRdb keeps in-frame clones, though not all of them. The sample yields approximately 15,000 clones, around nine tenths seen once. The chain links TRBV4-3 to TRBJ1-5; D is unresolved. Sequenced material: CD4+ or CD8+ T cells sorted from blood, taken in a trial of the OX40 agonist ivuxolimab. The origin of this receptor is an adult with an advanced solid tumor such as melanoma, head and neck, liver or kidney cancer. The CDR3 DNA reads TGCGCCAGCAGCCAAGACGGACGGAGCAATCAGCCCCAGCATTTT. Translating it yields CASSQDGRSNQPQHF.